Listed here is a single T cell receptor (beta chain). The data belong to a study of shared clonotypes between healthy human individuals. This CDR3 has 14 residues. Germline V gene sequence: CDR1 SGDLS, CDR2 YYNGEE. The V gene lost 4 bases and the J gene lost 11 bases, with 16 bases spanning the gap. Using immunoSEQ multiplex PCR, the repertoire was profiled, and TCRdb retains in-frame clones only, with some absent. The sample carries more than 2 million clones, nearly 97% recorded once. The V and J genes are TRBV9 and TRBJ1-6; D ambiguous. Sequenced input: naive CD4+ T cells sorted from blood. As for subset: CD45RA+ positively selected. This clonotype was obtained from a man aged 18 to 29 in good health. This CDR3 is CASSPVPGSTPLHF. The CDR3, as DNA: TGTGCCAGCAGCCCGGTTCCGGGGAGTACACCCCTCCACTTT.